The rows below give T cell receptor beta chains drawn from one sample of a study of T cell responses to AZD1222 COVID-19 vaccine. Clones were sequenced by immunoSEQ multiplex PCR, and TCRdb holds only the in-frame ones, with some missing. The profile shows about 160,000 clones, more than 70% of them singletons. Source: peripheral blood, taken on day 0 of AZD1222 vaccination. Every receptor here comes from an adult in good health. CDR3s include the opening cysteine and the closing phenylalanine or tryptophan. A D gene is named only where the DNA matches it firmly. The listing skips clone size in some rows; elsewhere it reads once, few, many or a size class.

NA	TRBD2	TRBJ2-3	TRBV7-3	TGTGCCAGCAGCTTAAAGCCGTACGGAGCGGGGATCACAGATACGCAGTATTTT	CASSLKPYGAGITDTQYF
NA	TRBD1	TRBJ1-2	TRBV7-2	TGTGCCAGCAGCTTACAGACAGGGGGCTATGGCTACACCTTC	CASSLQTGGYGYTF
NA	NA	TRBJ1-2	TRBV2	TGTGCCAGCAGTGGGCGACAGATCTATGGCTACACCTTC	CASSGRQIYGYTF
NA	NA	TRBJ2-1	TRBV7-2	TGTGCCAGCAGATTAAGGGCCCGGGAGAGGGACAATGAGCAGTTCTTC	CASRLRARERDNEQFF
NA	NA	TRBJ1-3	TRBV15	TGTGCCACCAGCAGAGATCGGGGCTCTGGAAACACCATATATTTT	CATSRDRGSGNTIYF
NA	NA	TRBJ1-2	TRBV28	TGTGCCAGCAGTTTGAGGAATTACTATGGCTACACCTTC	CASSLRNYYGYTF
once	TRBD2	TRBJ2-1	TRBV7-7	TGTGCCAGCAGCTTCGGACTAGCCACTTGGGATGAGCAGTTCTTC	CASSFGLATWDEQFF
NA	NA	TRBJ1-2	TRBV27	TGTGCCAGCAGAGCTGACGACAGGTTTGGCTACACCTTC	CASRADDRFGYTF
once	NA	TRBJ1-5	TRBV6-4	TGTGCCAGCAGCCCCCCCAACCAGCCCCAGCATTTT	CASSPPNQPQHF
NA	NA	TRBJ1-3	TRBV15	TGTGCCACCAGCAATAACCTGCGGGCGGGGGGTGGCTCTGGAAACACCATATATTTT	CATSNNLRAGGGSGNTIYF
NA	TRBD2	TRBJ2-1	TRBV10-3	TGTGCCATCCGGACGGGAGGTGACAATGAGCAGTTCTTC	CAIRTGGDNEQFF
few	TRBD1	TRBJ2-7	TRBV4-3	TGCGCCAGCAGCCAGAGGACAGGGGACTACGAGCAGTACTTC	CASSQRTGDYEQYF